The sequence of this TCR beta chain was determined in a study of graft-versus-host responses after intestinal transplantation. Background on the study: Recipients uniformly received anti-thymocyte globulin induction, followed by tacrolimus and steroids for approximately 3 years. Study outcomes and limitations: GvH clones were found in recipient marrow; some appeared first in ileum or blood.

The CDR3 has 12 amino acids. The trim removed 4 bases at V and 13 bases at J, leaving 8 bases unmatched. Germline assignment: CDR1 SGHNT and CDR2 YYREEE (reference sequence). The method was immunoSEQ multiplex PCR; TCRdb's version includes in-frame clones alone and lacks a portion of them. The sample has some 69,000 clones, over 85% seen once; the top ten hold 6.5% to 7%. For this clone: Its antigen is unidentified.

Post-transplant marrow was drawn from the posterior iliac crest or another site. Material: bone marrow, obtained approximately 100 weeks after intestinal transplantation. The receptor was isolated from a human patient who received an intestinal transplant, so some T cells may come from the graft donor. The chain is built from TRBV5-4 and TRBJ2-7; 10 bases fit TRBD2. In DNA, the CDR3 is TGTGCCAGCAGCGTAGCGGGGGGCAAATACTACTTC. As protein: CASSVAGGKYYF.